This T cell receptor (beta chain) was recovered during a study of blood T cell repertoires in COVID-19. Study in general: Acute-phase and convalescent COVID-19 samples originated in the United States, Italy and Spain. T cells, B-cell-depleted T cells, or PBMCs supplied cDNA or gDNA.

V was clipped by 1 base and J by 3 bases, with 9 bases between them. This CDR3 is 14 amino acids long. Per germline, CDR1 MGHRA and CDR2 YSYEKL. Original processing methods: The authors estimated nucleated cell counts from reference gene primer amplification. TCRdb's copy holds only in-frame clones and misses some; the assay was immunoSEQ multiplex PCR. D and trimming were read from the DNA, whereas the V and J calls and clone size are those reported in that table. The repertoire holds 180,000 or so clones, with around 86% as singletons. Sequences were obtained from peripheral blood. V gene TRBV4-1 combines with J gene TRBJ2-5, with D possibly TRBD1 on 6 matching bases. The TCR originated in a man in his 70s with acute or convalescent COVID-19. The CDR3 here is CASSQVWTEETQYF. The DNA for the CDR3 is TGCGCCAGCAGCCAAGTATGGACAGAAGAGACCCAGTACTTC.